The 15 T cell receptor beta chains listed next were all sequenced from one sample in a study of CD8+ T cells in alopecia areata. Once RNA had been extracted, it was reverse transcribed into cDNA to act as the sequencing template. Profiling relied on immunoSEQ multiplex PCR, and the TCRdb table lists in-frame clones only, not all of them. The data show fewer than 200,000 clones, roughly 63% seen once. Treatment in this sample: oral pan-JAK inhibitor, 5-10 mg twice daily. The specimen comprised CD4+ T cells sorted from blood, sampled at approximately week 60, from a patient treated with tofacitinib. These receptors all come from a human donor with alopecia areata.

The table lists this clone with a few counts. A read error may produce the germline difference seen at one junction end. This chain joins TRBV7-7 and TRBJ2-5; 9 bases match TRBD2. The CDR3 runs to 13 residues. Germline CDR1 SSHAT, CDR2 FNYEAQ (reference sequence). For the CDR3, the DNA is TGTGCTAGCAGCTTTAGCGGGGGTGAGACCCAGTACTTC. It encodes CASSFSGGETQYF.

As for this clone: Within the sample, other DNA sequences also encode this same CDR3. This CDR3 is CASSADSYGYTF. As DNA, the CDR3 is TGTGCCAGCAGCGCCGACAGCTATGGCTACACCTTC. The V call is TRBV9, the J call TRBJ1-2; TRBD1 might be the D (5 bases). Germline V CDR1 and CDR2: SGDLS, YYNGEE. The CDR3 contains 12 residues. Trimming took off 3 bases at V and 4 bases at J, with 7 bases between the two ends.

V gene TRBV7-8 combines with J gene TRBJ1-1; 10 nucleotides agree with TRBD1. V trimming: 7 bases; J trimming: 0 bases; junction bases outside the gene matches: 5. Germline loops: CDR1 SGHVS, CDR2 FQNEAQ. This CDR3 is built from 15 residues. The CDR3 DNA sequence: TGTGCCAGCAACCCGGGACAGGGGTTGAACACTGAAGCTTTCTTT. Amino acids: CASNPGQGLNTEAFF.

The chain carries TRBV7-2 and TRBJ2-7; D is uncertain. CDR3 length equals 14 residues. The V and J ends lost 2 bases and 0 bases respectively, with 8 bases between them. CDR1 is SGHTA and CDR2 is FQGNSA in the germline V gene. For the CDR3, the DNA is TGTGCCAGCAGCTTAACCTATCCCTCCTACGAGCAGTACTTC. This codes for CASSLTYPSYEQYF.

This clone showed up just a few times. The V gene is TRBV30, the J gene TRBJ2-3, with D tentatively TRBD2 (7 bases). The CDR3 is made up of 16 amino acids. V was pared by 0 bases and J by 0 bases, with 13 bases between. From germline, CDR1 is GTSNPN and CDR2 SVGIG (reference sequence). CDR3 region: CAWSVGGALSTDTQYF. Here the CDR3 DNA reads TGTGCCTGGAGTGTTGGGGGGGCCCTTAGCACAGATACGCAGTATTTT.

CDR3 loop: CSVRDRARITQYF. The CDR3 bases are TGCAGCGTTCGCGACAGAGCCCGTATCACGCAGTATTTT. J is TRBJ2-3 and V is TRBV29-1, with D possibly matching TRBD1 (5 bases). CDR1 SQVTM and CDR2 ANQGSEA come from the germline V gene. CDR3 length: 13 residues. Trimming pared 5 bases from V and 9 bases from J, leaving 18 bases between.

The chain joins TRBV29-1 to TRBJ2-7; D unresolved. This CDR3 is 15 amino acids long. CDR1 is SQVTM and CDR2 is ANQGSEA in the germline V gene. V lost 4 bases and J 6 bases, leaving 22 bases between the germline ends. CDR3 residues: CSVAPRQSVSGEQYF. In DNA, the CDR3 is TGCAGCGTTGCCCCTCGGCAGTCCGTCTCGGGCGAGCAGTACTTC.

This sequence joins TRBV4-1 and TRBJ2-5; D not resolved. V was trimmed by 0 bases and J by 4 bases, leaving 12 bases between them. Germline V lookup: CDR1 MGHRA, CDR2 YSYEKL. This CDR3 has 15 amino acids. The CDR3 coding sequence is TGCGCCAGCAGCCAAGATGGGCAGACCCTAGAGACCCAGTACTTC. Translated: CASSQDGQTLETQYF.

The rearrangement joins TRBV10-3 to TRBJ1-3; 9 nucleotides match TRBD1. Trimming cost V 7 bases and J 4 bases; bases outside gene matches: 5. Germline CDR1 is ENHRY and CDR2 is SYGVKD. This CDR3 region has 14 residues. CDR3 DNA: TGTGCCATCACCGGGACAGGGAACGGAAACACCATATATTTT. Translated: CAITGTGNGNTIYF.

The chain combines TRBV7-2 with TRBJ2-3; D is perhaps TRBD1 (5 bases). Germline V gives CDR1 SGHTA, CDR2 FQGNSA. Between the trimmed V and J ends, which lost 4 bases and 1 base, there was a span of 9 bases. The CDR3 is 14 amino acids. DNA for the CDR3: TGTGCCAGCAGCTCGGACACCGGCACAGATACGCAGTATTTT. Amino acids: CASSSDTGTDTQYF.

This clone showed up just a few times. The chain combines TRBV19 with TRBJ2-7, with 7 bases identical to TRBD1. Trimming cost V 5 bases and J 0 bases; bases outside gene matches: 4. The V gene's germline CDR1 is LNHDA and CDR2 SQIVND (reference sequence). This CDR3 spans 14 amino acids. The CDR3 DNA reads as TGTGCCAGTAGTCAGACAGGGTTCTCCTACGAGCAGTACTTC. Its translation: CASSQTGFSYEQYF.

The gene calls are TRBV28 and TRBJ2-1, with a tentative D call TRBD2 (6 bases). CDR1 and CDR2 (germline): MDHEN, SYDVKM. The V gene lost 4 bases and the J gene lost 4 bases, with 17 bases spanning the gap. This CDR3 contains 16 residues. The CDR3 is CASSSLNSGGYNEQFF. Written as DNA, the CDR3 is TGTGCCAGCAGTTCCCTTAATAGCGGAGGATACAATGAGCAGTTCTTC.

V and J are TRBV11-2 and TRBJ2-2, with D hard to call. Trimming shortened V by 5 bases and J by 7 bases, and 14 bases separated the two germline ends. The CDR3 has 14 amino acids. Germline CDR1 is SGHAT and CDR2 is FQNNGV. CDR3 in amino acids: CASSPTSSIGELFF. DNA for the CDR3: TGTGCCAGCAGCCCCACGTCGTCGATCGGGGAGCTGTTTTTT.

The J gene is TRBJ2-5, the V gene TRBV6-5, with TRBD2 as a possible D gene (5 bases). Per germline, CDR1 MNHEY and CDR2 SVGAGI. Between the trimmed V and J ends, which lost 0 bases and 3 bases, there was a span of 11 bases. The CDR3 consists of 15 residues. CDR3 nucleotide sequence: TGTGCCAGCAGTTACTCGGCGGGTTGGAAAGAGACCCAGTACTTC. This sequence encodes CASSYSAGWKETQYF.

The V gene is TRBV27, the J gene TRBJ1-5, with D unresolved. The CDR3 totals 14 residues. The V and J ends lost 3 bases and 0 bases respectively, with 6 bases between them. CDR1 is MNHEY and CDR2 is SMNVEV in the germline V gene (reference sequence). CDR3 amino acids: CASSFGNSNQPQHF. CDR3 nucleotides: TGTGCCAGCAGTTTCGGGAATAGCAATCAGCCCCAGCATTTT.